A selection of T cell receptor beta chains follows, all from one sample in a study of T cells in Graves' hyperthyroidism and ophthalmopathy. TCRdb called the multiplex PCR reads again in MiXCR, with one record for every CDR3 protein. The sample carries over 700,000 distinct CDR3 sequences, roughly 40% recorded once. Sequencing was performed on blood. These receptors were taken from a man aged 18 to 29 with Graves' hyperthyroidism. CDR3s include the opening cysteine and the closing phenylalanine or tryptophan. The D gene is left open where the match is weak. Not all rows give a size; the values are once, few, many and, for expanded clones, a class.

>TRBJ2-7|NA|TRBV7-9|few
CASKNGPSYEQYF
TGTGCCAGCAAGAATGGTCCTTCCTACGAGCAGTACTTC
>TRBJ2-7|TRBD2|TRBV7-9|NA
CASSHSGGLSYEQYF
TGTGCCAGCAGTCATAGCGGGGGCCTTTCCTACGAGCAGTACTTC
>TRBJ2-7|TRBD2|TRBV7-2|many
CASSMGLAGSYEQYF
TGTGCCAGCAGCATGGGACTAGCGGGATCCTACGAGCAGTACTTC
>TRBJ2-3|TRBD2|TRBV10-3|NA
CLAGNSDTQYF
TGCTTAGCGGGGAACTCAGATACGCAGTATTTT
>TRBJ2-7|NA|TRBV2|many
CAVLDGNYEQYF
TGTGCGGTACTGGACGGGAACTACGAGCAGTACTTC
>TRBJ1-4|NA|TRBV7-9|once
CASSHVVPDGNEKLFF
TGTGCCAGCAGCCATGTGGTTCCGGACGGGAATGAAAAACTGTTTTTT
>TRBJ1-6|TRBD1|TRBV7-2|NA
CASSVRTGPYSPLHF
TGTGCCAGCAGCGTACGGACAGGGCCCTATTCACCCCTCCACTTT
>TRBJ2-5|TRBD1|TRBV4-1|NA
CASSLQGAREETQYF
TGCGCCAGCAGTCTACAGGGGGCGAGGGAAGAGACCCAGTACTTC
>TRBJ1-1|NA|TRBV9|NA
CASSLGVLGEAFF
TGTGCCAGCAGCCTAGGGGTATTAGGTGAAGCTTTCTTT
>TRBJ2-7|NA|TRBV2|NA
CASSSWTAFYEQYF
TGTGCCAGCAGTTCCTGGACAGCATTCTACGAGCAGTACTTC
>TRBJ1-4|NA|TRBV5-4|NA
CASSFRGGNEKLFF
TGTGCCAGCAGCTTCCGTGGGGGGAATGAAAAACTGTTTTTT
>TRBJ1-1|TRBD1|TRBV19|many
CASRGTGTEAFF
TGTGCCAGTAGGGGGACAGGGACGGAAGCTTTCTTT
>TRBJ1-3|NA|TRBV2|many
CASSDRSRNTIYF
TGTGCCAGCAGTGACAGGAGTAGAAACACCATATATTTT
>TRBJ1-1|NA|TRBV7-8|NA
CASSQDSAGTGTEAFF
TGCGCCAGCAGCCAAGATTCTGCAGGGACGGGCACTGAAGCTTTCTTT
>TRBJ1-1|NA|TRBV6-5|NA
CASSDAIEAFF
TGTGCCAGCAGTGATGCCATTGAAGCTTTCTTT
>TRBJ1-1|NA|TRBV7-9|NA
CASSLRVGDTEAFF
TGTGCCAGCAGCTTGCGTGTAGGGGACACTGAAGCTTTCTTT
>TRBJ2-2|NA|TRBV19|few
CASSIGRGARSGELFF
TGTGCCAGTAGTATAGGTCGGGGGGCGCGGTCCGGGGAGCTGTTTTTT
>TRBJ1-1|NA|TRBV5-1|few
CASSPEYVGGAFF
TGCGCCAGCAGCCCAGAGTATGTGGGGGGAGCTTTCTTT
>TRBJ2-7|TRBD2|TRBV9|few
CASSPLAESYEQYF
TGTGCCAGCAGCCCTCTAGCGGAATCCTACGAGCAGTACTTC
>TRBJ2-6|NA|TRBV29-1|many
CSVETGTASSGANVLTF
TGCAGCGTCGAAACCGGGACGGCAAGCTCTGGGGCCAACGTCCTGACTTTC
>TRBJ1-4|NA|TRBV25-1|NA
CASKVAGTNEKLFF
TGTGCCAGCAAAGTGGCAGGGACTAATGAAAAACTGTTTTTT
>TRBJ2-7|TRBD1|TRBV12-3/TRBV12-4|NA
CASGLIMGQSYEQYF
TGTGCCAGCGGTTTAATTATGGGACAGAGCTACGAGCAGTACTTC
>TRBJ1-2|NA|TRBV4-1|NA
CASSQTTLGGYTF
TGCGCCAGCAGCCAGACGACGTTGGGAGGCTACACCTTC
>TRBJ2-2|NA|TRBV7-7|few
CASSRDPGAGELFF
TGTGCTAGCAGTCGGGACCCTGGCGCCGGGGAGCTGTTTTTT
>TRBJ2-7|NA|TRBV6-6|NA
CASSYSRPRSEQYF
TGTGCCAGCAGTTACTCGAGGCCCCGGAGCGAGCAGTACTTC